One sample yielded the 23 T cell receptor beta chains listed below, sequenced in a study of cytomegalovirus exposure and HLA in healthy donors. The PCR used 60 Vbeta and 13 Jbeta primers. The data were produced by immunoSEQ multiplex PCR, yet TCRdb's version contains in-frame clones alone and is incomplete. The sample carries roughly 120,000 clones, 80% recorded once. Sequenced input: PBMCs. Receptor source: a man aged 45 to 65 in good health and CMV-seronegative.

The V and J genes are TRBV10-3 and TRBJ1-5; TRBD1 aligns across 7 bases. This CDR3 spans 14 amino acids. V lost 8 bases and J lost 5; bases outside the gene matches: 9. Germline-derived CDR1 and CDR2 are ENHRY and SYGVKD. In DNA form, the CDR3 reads TGTGCCATCGGTCGGGACAGCCAAGATCAGCCCCAGCATTTT. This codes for CAIGRDSQDQPQHF.

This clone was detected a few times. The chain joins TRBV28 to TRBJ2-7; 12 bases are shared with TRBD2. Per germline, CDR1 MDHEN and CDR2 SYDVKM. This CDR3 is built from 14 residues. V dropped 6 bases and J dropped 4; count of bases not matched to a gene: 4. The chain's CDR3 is CASSPSGRAYEQYF. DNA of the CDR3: TGTGCCAGCAGCCCTAGCGGGAGGGCTTACGAGCAGTACTTC.

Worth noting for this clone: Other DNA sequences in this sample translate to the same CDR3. The CDR3 sequence is CASSSGTGAPYEQYF. The CDR3, as DNA: TGTGCCAGCAGTTCAGGGACAGGAGCTCCCTACGAGCAGTACTTC. V is TRBV28 and J is TRBJ2-7; 8 bases line up with TRBD1. Germline CDR1 reads MDHEN; CDR2 reads SYDVKM. The CDR3 loop spans 15 amino acids. V trimming: 4 bases; J trimming: 2 bases; junction bases outside the gene matches: 7.

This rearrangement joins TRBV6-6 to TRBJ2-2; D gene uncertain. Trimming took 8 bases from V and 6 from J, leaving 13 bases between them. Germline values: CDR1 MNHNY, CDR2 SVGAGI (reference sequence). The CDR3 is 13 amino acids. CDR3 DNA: TGTGCCAGCCTGAGGTCAGAGTCCGGGGAGCTGTTTTTT. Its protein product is CASLRSESGELFF.

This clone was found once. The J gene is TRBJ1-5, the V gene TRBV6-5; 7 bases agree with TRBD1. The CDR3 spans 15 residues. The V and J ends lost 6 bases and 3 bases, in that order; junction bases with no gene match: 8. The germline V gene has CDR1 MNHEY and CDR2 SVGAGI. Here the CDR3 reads CASRPQTGPNQPQHF. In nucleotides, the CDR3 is TGTGCCAGCAGGCCCCAGACAGGGCCCAATCAGCCCCAGCATTTT.

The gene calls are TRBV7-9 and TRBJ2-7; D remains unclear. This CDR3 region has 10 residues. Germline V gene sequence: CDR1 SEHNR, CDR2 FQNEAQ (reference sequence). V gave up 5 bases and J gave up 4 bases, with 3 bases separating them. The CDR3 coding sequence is TGTGCCAGCAGCCGTTACGAGCAGTACTTC. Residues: CASSRYEQYF. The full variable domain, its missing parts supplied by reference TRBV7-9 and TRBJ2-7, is DTGVSQNPRHKITKRGQNVTFRCDPISEHNRLYWYRQTLGQGPEFLTYFQNEAQLEKSRLLSDRFSAERPKGSFSTLEIQRTEQGDSAMYLCASSRYEQYFGPGTRLTVT.

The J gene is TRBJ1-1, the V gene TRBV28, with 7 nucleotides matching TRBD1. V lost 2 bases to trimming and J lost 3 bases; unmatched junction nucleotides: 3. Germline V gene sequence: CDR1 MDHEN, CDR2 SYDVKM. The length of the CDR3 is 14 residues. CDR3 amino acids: CASSLGQGDTEAFF. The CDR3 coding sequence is TGTGCCAGCAGTTTAGGGCAGGGGGACACTGAAGCTTTCTTT.

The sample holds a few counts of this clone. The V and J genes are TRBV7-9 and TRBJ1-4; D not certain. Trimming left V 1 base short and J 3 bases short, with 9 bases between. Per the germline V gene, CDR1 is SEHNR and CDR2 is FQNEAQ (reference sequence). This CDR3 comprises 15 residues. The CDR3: CASSLGTGPNEKLFF. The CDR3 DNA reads TGTGCCAGCAGCTTAGGGACTGGGCCTAATGAAAAACTGTTTTTT.

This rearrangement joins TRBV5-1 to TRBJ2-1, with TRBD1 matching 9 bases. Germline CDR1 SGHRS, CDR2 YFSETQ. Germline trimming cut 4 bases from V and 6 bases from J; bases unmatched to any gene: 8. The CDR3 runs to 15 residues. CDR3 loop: CASSPGQGSINEQFF. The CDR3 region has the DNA TGCGCCAGCAGCCCCGGACAGGGGTCGATCAATGAGCAGTTCTTC.

The CDR3 sequence: CASSLRTGELFF. In nucleotides, the CDR3 is TGTGCCAGCAGCCTCAGGACCGGGGAGCTGTTTTTT. J is TRBJ2-2 and V is TRBV11-3; D is ambiguous. V lost 5 bases, J lost 5 bases, and 6 bases lay in between. Germline V lookup: CDR1 SGHNT, CDR2 YENEEA. The CDR3 consists of 12 residues.

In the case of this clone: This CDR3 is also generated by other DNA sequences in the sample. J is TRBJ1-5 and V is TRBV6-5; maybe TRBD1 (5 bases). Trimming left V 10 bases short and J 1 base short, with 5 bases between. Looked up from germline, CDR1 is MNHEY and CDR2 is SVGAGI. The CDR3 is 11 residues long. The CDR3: CATGSNQPQHF. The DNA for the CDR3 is TGTGCCACAGGGAGCAATCAGCCCCAGCATTTT.

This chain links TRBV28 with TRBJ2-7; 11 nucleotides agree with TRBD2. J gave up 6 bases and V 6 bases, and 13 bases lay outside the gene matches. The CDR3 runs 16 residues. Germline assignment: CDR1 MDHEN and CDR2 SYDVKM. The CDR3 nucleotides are TGTGCCAGCAGCCGCGGGCTAGCGGGAGGCGTACGCGAGCAGTACTTC. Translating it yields CASSRGLAGGVREQYF. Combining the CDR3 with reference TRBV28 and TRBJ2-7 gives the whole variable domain DVKVTQSSRYLVKRTGEKVFLECVQDMDHENMFWYRQDPGLGLRLIYFSYDVKMKEKGDIPEGYSVSREKKERFSLILESASTNQTSMYLCASSRGLAGGVREQYFGPGTRLTVT.

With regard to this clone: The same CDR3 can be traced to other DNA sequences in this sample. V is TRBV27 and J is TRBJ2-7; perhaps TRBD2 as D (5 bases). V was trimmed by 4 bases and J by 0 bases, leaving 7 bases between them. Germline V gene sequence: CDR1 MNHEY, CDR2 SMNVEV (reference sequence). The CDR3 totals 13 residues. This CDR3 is CASSYRDSYEQYF. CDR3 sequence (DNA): TGTGCCAGCAGTTACCGGGACTCCTACGAGCAGTACTTC.

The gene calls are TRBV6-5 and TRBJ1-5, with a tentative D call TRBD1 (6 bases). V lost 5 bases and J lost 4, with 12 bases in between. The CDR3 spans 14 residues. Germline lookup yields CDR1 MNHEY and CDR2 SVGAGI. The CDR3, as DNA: TGTGCCAGCAGTACGGACAGAATGAATCAGCCCCAGCATTTT. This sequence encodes CASSTDRMNQPQHF.

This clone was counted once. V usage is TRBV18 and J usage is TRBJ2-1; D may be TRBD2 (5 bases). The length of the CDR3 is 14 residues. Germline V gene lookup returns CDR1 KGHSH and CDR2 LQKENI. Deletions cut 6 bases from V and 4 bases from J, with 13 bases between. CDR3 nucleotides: TGTGCCAGCTCCCCCCCCCGGGGTTACAATGAGCAGTTCTTC. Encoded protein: CASSPPRGYNEQFF.

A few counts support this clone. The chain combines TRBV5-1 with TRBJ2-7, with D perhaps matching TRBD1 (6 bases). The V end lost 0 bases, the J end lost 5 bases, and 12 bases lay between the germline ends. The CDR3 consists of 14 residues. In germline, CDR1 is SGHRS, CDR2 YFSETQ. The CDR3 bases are TGCGCCAGCAGCTTGGACAGGGCTTGGAACGAGCAGTACTTC. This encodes CASSLDRAWNEQYF.

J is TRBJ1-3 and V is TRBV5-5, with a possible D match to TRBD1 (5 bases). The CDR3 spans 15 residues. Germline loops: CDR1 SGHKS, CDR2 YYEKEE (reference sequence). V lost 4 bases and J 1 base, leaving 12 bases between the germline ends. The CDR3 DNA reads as TGTGCCAGCAGCCGATCGGGGGTTTCTGGAAACACCATATATTTT. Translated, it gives CASSRSGVSGNTIYF.

The CDR3 coding sequence is TGTGCCAGCATGAGCCGGGATGTGGGCAATCAGCCCCAGCATTTT. It codes for CASMSRDVGNQPQHF. The J gene is TRBJ1-5, the V gene TRBV2, with D unresolved. This CDR3 has 15 amino acids. Germline CDR1 is SNHLY and CDR2 is FYNNEI. Trimming cost V 7 bases and J 2 bases, with 15 bases left between them.

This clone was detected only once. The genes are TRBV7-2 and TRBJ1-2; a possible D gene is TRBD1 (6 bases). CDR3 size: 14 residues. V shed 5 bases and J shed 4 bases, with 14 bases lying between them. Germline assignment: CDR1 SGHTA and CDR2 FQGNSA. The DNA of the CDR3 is TGTGCCAGCAGCCTAGTAGGACAGTCCTATGGCTACACCTTC. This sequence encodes CASSLVGQSYGYTF.

The CDR3 DNA sequence: TGTGCCAGCAGCCAAGACGATGACGGAGGCAATCAGCCCCAGCATTTT. As protein: CASSQDDDGGNQPQHF. V usage is TRBV14 and J usage is TRBJ1-5, with unresolved D. This CDR3 has 16 residues. Germline-derived CDR1 and CDR2 are SGHDN and FVKESK. The V end was cut by 0 bases, the J end by 2 bases, with 11 bases between.

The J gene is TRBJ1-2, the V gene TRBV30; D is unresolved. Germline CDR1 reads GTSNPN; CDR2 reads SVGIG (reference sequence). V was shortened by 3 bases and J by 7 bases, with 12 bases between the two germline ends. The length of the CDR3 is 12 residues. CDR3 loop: CAWSPGNGGYTF. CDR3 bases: TGTGCCTGGAGCCCGGGGAACGGTGGCTACACCTTC.

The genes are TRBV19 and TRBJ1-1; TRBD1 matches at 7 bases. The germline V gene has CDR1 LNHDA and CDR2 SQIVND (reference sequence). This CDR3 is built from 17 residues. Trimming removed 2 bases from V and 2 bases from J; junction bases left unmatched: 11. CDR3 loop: CASSILIPDRTNTEAFF. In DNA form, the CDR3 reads TGTGCCAGTAGTATACTAATCCCGGACAGGACTAACACTGAAGCTTTCTTT.

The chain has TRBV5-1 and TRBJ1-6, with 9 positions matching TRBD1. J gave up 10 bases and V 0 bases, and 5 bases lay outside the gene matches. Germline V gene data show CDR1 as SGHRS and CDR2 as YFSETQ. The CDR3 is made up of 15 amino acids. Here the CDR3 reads CASSLGTGEKSPLHF. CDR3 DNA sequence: TGCGCCAGCAGCTTGGGGACAGGGGAAAAGTCACCCCTCCACTTT.